These 25 T cell receptor beta chains share one sample of origin, sequenced in a study of spatial heterogeneity in lung cancer. TCRdb used MiXCR to reprocess the 5' RACE reads, holding one entry per CDR3 protein. This table has about 70,000 distinct CDR3 sequences, about 9.5% appearing once. Time point described: blood at routine non-recurrence follow-up after resection. The sequencing used PBMCs, collected at follow-up. These receptors came from a female donor with early-stage non-small cell lung cancer.

This clonotype was observed a single time. A much larger clone lies a single base off, so this may be a read error. V usage is TRBV3-1 and J usage is TRBJ2-1, with D unresolved. The CDR3 runs 11 residues. Germline lookup yields CDR1 LGHDT and CDR2 YNNKEL (reference sequence). The CDR3 DNA sequence: TGTGTCAGCAGCCAAGAAGGTGAGCAGTTCTTC. Translated: CVSSQEGEQFF.

This clonotype was seen ten or more times. The chain joins TRBV20-1 to TRBJ2-1, with 14 bases that match TRBD2. The CDR3 spans 15 residues. The germline V gene encodes CDR1 DFQATT and CDR2 SNEGSKA (reference sequence). With 5 bases clipped from V and 9 bases from J, the junction kept 9 bases outside the gene matches. CDR3 DNA: TGCAGTGCTGCCGGGACTAGCGGGAGTAACGGTGAGCAGTTCTTC. It specifies CSAAGTSGSNGEQFF.

The table lists this clonotype with many counts. This rearrangement joins TRBV28 to TRBJ2-7, with unresolved D. The V end lost 6 bases, the J end lost 2 bases, and 8 bases lay between the germline ends. The CDR3 spans 12 residues. Germline V CDR1 and CDR2: MDHEN, SYDVKM. CDR3: CASSPLPYEQYF. DNA of the CDR3: TGTGCCAGCAGCCCTCTTCCCTACGAGCAGTACTTC.

This clonotype showed up many times. The conserved closing phenylalanine or tryptophan is absent in this CDR3, likely reflecting a read error. This chain joins TRBV7-2 and TRBJ1-3, with D possibly being TRBD1 (5 bases). The CDR3 sequence is 16 residues long. V was trimmed by 1 base and J by 4 bases, leaving 14 bases between them. The germline V gene encodes CDR1 SGHTA and CDR2 FQGNSA. CDR3 sequence reads: CASSLGALGTGNTIYL. CDR3 DNA: TGTGCCAGCAGCTTAGGCGCGCTCGGGACGGGAAACACCATATATCTT.

The chain uses TRBV19 and TRBJ2-1; 7 bases are a match to TRBD2. Germline CDR1 and CDR2: LNHDA and SQIVND (reference sequence). J was trimmed by 3 bases and V by 9 bases; bases with no gene match: 8. The CDR3 extends over 14 amino acids. CDR3 in amino acids: CASAPSGYYNEQFF. The CDR3 DNA follows: TGTGCCAGCGCGCCTAGCGGATACTACAATGAGCAGTTCTTC.

This clonotype was found a few times. The chain has TRBV5-4 and TRBJ2-5; 9 bases fit TRBD2. V gave up 0 bases and J gave up 5 bases; unmatched junction bases: 2. The V gene's germline CDR1 is SGHNT and CDR2 YYREEE (reference sequence). The CDR3 is 14 amino acids. DNA of the CDR3: TGTGCCAGCAGCTTGGATCTAGCGGGGGAGACCCAGTACTTC. It yields the protein CASSLDLAGETQYF.

Note on this clonotype: Since a much larger clone is just one base distant, this may be a read error. The rearrangement uses TRBV5-5 and TRBJ2-1, with D perhaps assigned TRBD1 or TRBD2 (5 bases each). The germline V gene encodes CDR1 SGHKS and CDR2 YYEKEE (reference sequence). This CDR3 comprises 12 residues. This CDR3 is CPSSLGTELRVF. The DNA of the CDR3 is TGTCCCAGCAGCTTGGGGACCGAACTACGGGTCTTC.

In its sample, this clonotype was seen many times. This chain connects TRBV7-8 to TRBJ2-7; weak D call: TRBD1 (5 bases). This CDR3 region has 14 residues. The germline CDR1 and CDR2 sequences are SGHVS and FQNEAQ. Deletions cut 6 bases from V and 7 bases from J, with 19 bases between. CDR3 protein: CASRISQGPWEQYF. As DNA, the CDR3 is TGTGCCAGCAGGATAAGTCAGGGTCCTTGGGAGCAGTACTTC.

The genes are TRBV15 and TRBJ1-4, with D possibly matching TRBD1 (5 bases). V lost 4 bases, J lost 10 bases, and 16 bases lay in between. The germline V gene encodes CDR1 LNHNV and CDR2 YYDKDF (reference sequence). This CDR3 contains 14 residues. This CDR3 reads CATSTDSSGGKLFF. In nucleotides, the CDR3 is TGTGCCACCAGCACTGATTCTTCCGGGGGAAAACTGTTTTTT.

This clonotype came up many times. The chain links TRBV12-3 or TRBV12-4 to TRBJ2-5; TRBD2 might be the D (5 bases). Deletions cut 8 bases from V and 5 bases from J, with 15 bases between. The CDR3 totals 13 residues. The CDR3 DNA is TGTGCCAGCGGGGAGAACGGGATGGAGACCCAGTACTTC. This translates into CASGENGMETQYF.

This clonotype was counted only a few times. The chain combines TRBV21-1 with TRBJ2-7; the listed D gene, TRBD2, was not tested against the DNA. TRBV21-1 is marked as a pseudogene. The CDR3 runs to 17 residues. The DNA for the CDR3 is TGTGCCAGCAGCACCCTAGGCGGAGGGCTTATCTCCTACGAGCAGTACTTC. Protein sequence: CASSTLGGGLISYEQYF.

This clonotype turned up a few times. The chain is built from TRBV7-9 and TRBJ1-1; D gene uncertain. Germline V gene sequence: CDR1 SEHNR, CDR2 FQNEAQ (reference sequence). The germline V and J ends were trimmed by 1 base and 4 bases, with 4 bases remaining between them. The CDR3 consists of 12 residues. CDR3 protein: CASSLEFTEAFF. In DNA, the CDR3 is TGTGCCAGCAGCTTAGAGTTCACTGAAGCTTTCTTT. Full variable domain (outside the CDR3, taken from reference TRBV7-9 and TRBJ1-1): DTGVSQNPRHKITKRGQNVTFRCDPISEHNRLYWYRQTLGQGPEFLTYFQNEAQLEKSRLLSDRFSAERPKGSFSTLEIQRTEQGDSAMYLCASSLEFTEAFFGQGTRLTVV.

This clonotype was observed a single time. A clone one base away is much larger, so this may be a read error. V gene TRBV5-1 combines with J gene TRBJ2-6, with D possibly matching TRBD1 (5 bases). The CDR3 consists of 17 residues. Looked up from germline, CDR1 is SGHRS and CDR2 is YFSETQ. The CDR3 region has the DNA TGCACCAGCAGCTCTGGGGCCGGGTTTCCTGGGGCCAACGTCCTGACTTTC. Translating gives CTSSSGAGFPGANVLTF.

The sample holds many counts of this clonotype. The chain combines TRBV6-5 with TRBJ1-3; 8 bases map to TRBD1. After removal of 8 bases from V and 0 bases from J, the junction contained 15 bases not matched to a gene. The CDR3 covers 18 residues. The germline CDR1 and CDR2 sequences are MNHEY and SVGAGI. In nucleotides, the CDR3 is TGTGCCAGCCATTTGACAGGGGTTTTCACTGCCTCTGGAAACACCATATATTTT. It codes for CASHLTGVFTASGNTIYF.

This clonotype showed up many times. The V gene is TRBV7-3, the J gene TRBJ2-1; 7 bases align to TRBD2. The CDR3 runs to 14 residues. Germline values: CDR1 SGHTA, CDR2 FQGTGA. Trimming at V came to 2 bases and at J to 7 bases, leaving 5 bases not matched to a gene. CDR3 amino acids: CASSLSLAANEQFF. The CDR3, as DNA: TGTGCCAGCAGCTTATCCCTAGCGGCTAATGAGCAGTTCTTC.

V is TRBV7-9 and J is TRBJ2-7; no firm D call. Germline V gene data show CDR1 as SEHNR and CDR2 as FQNEAQ (reference sequence). This CDR3 spans 15 amino acids. V lost 2 bases and J 3 bases, leaving 14 bases between the germline ends. CDR3 DNA sequence: TGTGCCAGCAGCTTATCACAGCAGTCCTACTACGAGCAGTACTTC. Its protein is CASSLSQQSYYEQYF.

This clonotype was counted at least ten times. V usage is TRBV19 and J usage is TRBJ1-2, with a weak D call TRBD1 (5 bases). Germline lookup yields CDR1 LNHDA and CDR2 SQIVND (reference sequence). Trimming stripped 10 bases from V and 7 bases from J, with 19 bases between. CDR3 size: 13 residues. CDR3 sequence (DNA): TGTGCCATTGCTGACCGGGACCGGGGTGGCTACACCTTC. Translated: CAIADRDRGGYTF.

Comment on this clonotype: This may be a read error: a much more frequent sequence differs by one nucleotide. The chain has TRBV5-1 and TRBJ2-5; no definite D call. Germline V gene data show CDR1 as SGHRS and CDR2 as YFSETQ. This CDR3 is built from 14 residues. The CDR3 nucleotides read TGCGTCAGCAGCCCTACAGTTAACCAAGAGACCCAGTACTTC. Translated, it gives CVSSPTVNQETQYF.

The chain carries TRBV5-4 and TRBJ2-1; 8 bases agree with TRBD2. This CDR3 is built from 15 residues. Germline values: CDR1 SGHNT, CDR2 YYREEE (reference sequence). Trimming cost V 0 bases and J 9 bases; bases outside gene matches: 8. The CDR3 sequence is CASSLVGGRSAEQFF. DNA for the CDR3: TGTGCCAGCAGCTTGGTTGGCGGGAGGTCCGCTGAGCAGTTCTTC.

In regard to this clonotype: As the CDR3 is not closed by the conserved phenylalanine or tryptophan, this likely results from a read error. The J gene is TRBJ2-1, the V gene TRBV5-1, with D perhaps TRBD1 (5 bases). The CDR3 runs to 14 residues. The germline V and J ends were trimmed by 7 bases and 5 bases, with 16 bases remaining between them. Germline CDR1 SGHRS, CDR2 YFSETQ. DNA of the CDR3: TGCGCCAGCGGGTTGGGCAAAGGGGACAATGAGCAGTTCATC. Residues: CASGLGKGDNEQFI.

This clonotype was detected many times. The V call is TRBV5-1, the J call TRBJ2-1; 12 bases fit TRBD1. Losses at the gene ends were 4 bases for V and 7 bases for J; bases not matched to a gene: 6. The CDR3 sequence is 15 residues long. Germline-derived CDR1 and CDR2 are SGHRS and YFSETQ. The CDR3 loop reads CASSLGTGGFNEQFF. The CDR3 nucleotides read TGCGCCAGCAGCCTGGGGACAGGGGGCTTTAATGAGCAGTTCTTC. Full variable domain (missing parts from reference TRBV5-1 and TRBJ2-1): KAGVTQTPRYLIKTRGQQVTLSCSPISGHRSVSWYQQTPGQGLQFLFEYFSETQRNKGNFPGRFSGRQFSNSRSEMNVSTLELGDSALYLCASSLGTGGFNEQFFGPGTRLTVL.

This clonotype has a count of ten or more. The chain employs TRBV6-5 and TRBJ2-1, with TRBD2 matching over 7 bases. The CDR3 consists of 13 residues. The germline V gene has CDR1 MNHEY and CDR2 SVGAGI. Trimming took 11 bases from V and 8 from J; bases not matched to a gene: 12. The CDR3 bases are TGTGCCTGTTCCCCACCACGGGGGGATGAGCAGTTCTTC. Amino acid sequence: CACSPPRGDEQFF.

This clonotype was picked up many times. The rearrangement links TRBV5-1 to TRBJ1-2; D gene uncertain. The CDR3 contains 14 residues. Per germline, CDR1 SGHRS and CDR2 YFSETQ. V was cut by 0 bases and J by 3 bases, with 9 bases left in between. CDR3 protein: CASSLGVFDYGYTF. CDR3 sequence (DNA): TGCGCCAGCAGCTTGGGGGTATTTGACTATGGCTACACCTTC.

This clonotype was found many times. The rearrangement joins TRBV7-3 to TRBJ2-4; 11 bases fit TRBD2. After removal of 5 bases from V and 1 base from J, the junction contained 7 bases not matched to a gene. The germline CDR1 and CDR2 sequences are SGHTA and FQGTGA. CDR3 length equals 17 residues. CDR3 protein: CASSRTSGRGAKNIQYF. The CDR3 nucleotides read TGTGCCAGCAGCCGAACTAGCGGGAGAGGGGCCAAAAACATTCAGTACTTC.

This clonotype was counted only a few times. The chain uses TRBV3-1 and TRBJ2-5, with 8 bases lining up with TRBD1. CDR3 length: 16 residues. Unmatched junction bases numbered 5, after V lost 1 base and J lost 1 base. Germline CDR1 LGHDT, CDR2 YNNKEL (reference sequence). CDR3 sequence (DNA): TGTGCCAGCAGCCAAGGTTTTGGGACAGGCCAAGAGACCCAGTACTTC. This sequence encodes CASSQGFGTGQETQYF.